This T cell receptor (beta chain) was obtained from a study of PD-L1 blockade in urothelial cancer. Study background: Patients began atezolizumab, 1,200 mg intravenously every 3 weeks, in about 2014.

Described time point: pretreatment peripheral blood. The CDR3 consists of 16 residues. The trim removed 5 bases at V and 0 bases at J, leaving 9 bases unmatched. CDR1 and CDR2 (germline): MNHEY, SMNVEV (reference sequence). Method: immunoSEQ multiplex PCR; TCRdb's copy keeps in-frame clones and lacks some. In the table there are about 87,000 clones, less than 90% of which are singletons. Sequenced here: PBMCs, sampled around atezolizumab (anti-PD-L1) treatment. The V and J genes are TRBV27 and TRBJ1-2, with 7 positions matching TRBD1. The sequence was obtained from a man aged 55 to 69 with urothelial cancer. The CDR3 DNA follows: TGTGCCAGCAGTCCCGCGACAGGGATATCTAACTATGGCTACACCTTC. Residues: CASSPATGISNYGYTF.